The entry that follows covers one TCR beta chain sequence. This specimen belongs to a study of T-cell reconstitution after alpha-beta-depleted transplantation in children. Preparation of the TCRbeta library was carried out with unique molecular identifiers. TCRdb reprocessed the PCR reads with MiXCR, giving one entry per CDR3 protein. The sample records around 600,000 distinct CDR3 sequences, approximately 15% being singletons. This sequence originates from a human donor who donated a stem cell graft to a child with acute myeloid leukemia. The sample in question was PBMCs from the stem cell graft donor, obtained from the stem cell graft.

The CDR3: CASSPDRDTQYF. CDR3 sequence (DNA): TGTGCCAGCAGTCCGGATCGAGATACGCAGTATTTT. The rearrangement links TRBV12-3 or TRBV12-4 to TRBJ2-3; no reliable D call. The CDR3 spans 12 residues. With 5 bases removed from V and 5 bases from J, the gap between germline ends came to 8 bases.